Listed below are T cell receptor beta chains from one sample, sequenced in a study of CD8 T cells in ankylosing spondylitis. A single record per CDR3 protein comes from TCRdb applying MiXCR to the 5' RACE reads. The data contain roughly 240,000 distinct CDR3 sequences, roughly 32% of them singletons. Sample: blood, either unsorted or a sorted T cell fraction (not recorded which). Receptors originate from a male donor with ankylosing spondylitis or in good health (not recorded which). The CDR3 runs from the conserved cysteine through the conserved F or W. A D gene is named only where the DNA matches it firmly. The size of a clone is reported for some rows only, either as once, few or many, or as a class for expanded clones.

length	size	D	V	J	CDR3	DNA
14	once	.	TRBV3-1	TRBJ2-7	CASSQVGETYEQYF	TGTGCCAGCAGCCAAGTCGGGGAAACCTACGAGCAGTACTTC
13	few	TRBD1	TRBV20-1	TRBJ1-2	CSARGRGRSGYTF	TGCAGTGCTAGGGGCAGGGGGCGCAGTGGCTACACCTTC
14	few	TRBD1	TRBV20-1	TRBJ2-7	CSVPNRGPLDEQYF	TGCAGTGTACCGAACAGGGGGCCTTTAGACGAGCAGTACTTC
14	many	.	TRBV5-6	TRBJ2-3	CASSFAPSTDTQYF	TGTGCCAGCAGCTTTGCCCCCAGCACAGATACGCAGTATTTT
15	.	.	TRBV7-2	TRBJ2-1	CASSYLGQSYNEQFF	TGTGCCAGCAGCTACCTCGGACAGTCCTACAATGAGCAGTTCTTC
12	few	.	TRBV7-3	TRBJ1-4	CASPGFGEKLFF	TGTGCCAGCCCAGGGTTTGGTGAAAAACTGTTTTTT
13	.	.	TRBV20-1	TRBJ2-2	CSVRQQRTGELFF	TGCAGTGTTCGACAGCAACGAACCGGGGAGCTGTTTTTT
15	.	.	TRBV6-4	TRBJ2-1	CASSLRAGGYNEQFF	TGTGCCAGCAGCCTGAGGGCGGGCGGTTACAATGAGCAGTTCTTC
13	many	TRBD2	TRBV20-1	TRBJ2-7	CSARGTREYEQYF	TGCAGTGCTAGGGGGACTAGAGAATACGAGCAGTACTTC
14	few	.	TRBV3-1	TRBJ2-5	CASSHSTSDETQYF	TGTGCCAGCAGCCACTCCACGTCGGACGAGACCCAGTACTTC
12	.	.	TRBV11-2	TRBJ2-5	CASSYMGQTQYF	TGTGCCAGCAGCTATATGGGGCAGACCCAGTACTTC
13	few	.	TRBV20-1	TRBJ1-1	CSAARTGITEAFF	TGCAGTGCAGCACGAACAGGGATCACTGAAGCTTTCTTT
12	few	.	TRBV29-1	TRBJ2-7	CSVTEASYEQYF	TGCAGCGTTACGGAGGCCTCCTACGAGCAGTACTTC
13	.	.	TRBV12-3/TRBV12-4	TRBJ2-5	CASSSPPQETQYF	TGTGCCAGCAGTTCCCCGCCCCAAGAGACCCAGTACTTC
13	.	.	TRBV28	TRBJ2-7	CASSEDSTYEQYF	TGTGCCAGCAGTGAGGACAGTACCTACGAGCAGTACTTC